One sample yielded the 27 T cell receptor beta chains listed below, sequenced in a study of shared clonotypes between healthy human individuals. Here immunoSEQ multiplex PCR was the method, and the copy in TCRdb shows in-frame clones only, minus some. In the table there are about 1.1 million clones, around 82% of which are singletons. The specimen sequenced was memory CD4+ T cells from PBMCs. The subset here: CD45RA-negative fraction. These receptors came from a man between 18 and 35 years old in good health. Some clones in this sample may be carry-over from other donors' samples.

The chain combines TRBV5-1 with TRBJ2-7; the match to TRBD1 covers 8 bases. The J segment lost 5 bases and the V segment lost 8 bases, leaving 9 bases of the junction unmatched. Germline V gene sequence: CDR1 SGHRS, CDR2 YFSETQ. The CDR3 is 13 amino acids. The CDR3 reads CASSGQGADEQYF. The CDR3 region has the DNA TGCGCCAGTTCGGGGCAGGGGGCTGACGAGCAGTACTTC.

The chain links TRBV6-1 to TRBJ1-2, with D possibly TRBD1 on 6 matching bases. Between the trimmed V and J ends, which lost 5 bases and 5 bases, there was a span of 18 bases. CDR1 is MNHNS, CDR2 SASEGT, per germline. The CDR3 totals 15 residues. The CDR3 loop reads CASSNAGQTFYGYTF. CDR3 sequence (DNA): TGTGCCAGCAGTAATGCTGGACAGACTTTTTATGGCTACACCTTC.

The chain recombines TRBV7-5 with TRBJ1-4; the table's D call, TRBD1, has no DNA check behind it. TRBV7-5 is shown as a pseudogene. There are 16 residues in the CDR3. CDR3 bases: TGTGCCAGAAGCTTAGTTCCAGGGGCAAGACATGAAAAACTGTTTTTT. This gives the protein CARSLVPGARHEKLFF.

The chain recombines TRBV7-9 with TRBJ2-5; D might be TRBD1 (6 bases). The V and J ends lost 7 bases and 5 bases respectively, with 17 bases between them. Per germline, CDR1 SEHNR and CDR2 FQNEAQ (reference sequence). The CDR3 contains 14 residues. CDR3 DNA: TGTGCCAGCACCCCAGGGACACCGGCGGAGACCCAGTACTTC. It encodes CASTPGTPAETQYF.

The J gene is TRBJ2-7, the V gene TRBV5-1; 8 positions match TRBD1. Germline-derived CDR1 and CDR2 are SGHRS and YFSETQ. The CDR3 has 14 amino acids. The V gene end was trimmed by 1 base and the J gene end by 10 bases; junction bases not matched to a gene: 10. CDR3 loop: CASSLSQGAQLQYF. CDR3 bases: TGCGCCAGCAGCTTGTCTCAGGGGGCGCAGCTCCAGTACTTC.

The chain recombines TRBV28 with TRBJ2-5, with D unresolved. V lost 3 bases, J lost 5 bases, and 10 bases lay in between. The CDR3 is 13 residues long. From germline, CDR1 is MDHEN and CDR2 SYDVKM. The CDR3 sequence is CASSLRAVETQYF. CDR3 coding DNA: TGTGCCAGCAGTTTGAGAGCAGTGGAGACCCAGTACTTC. Based on the CDR3 plus reference TRBV28 and TRBJ2-5, the full variable domain is DVKVTQSSRYLVKRTGEKVFLECVQDMDHENMFWYRQDPGLGLRLIYFSYDVKMKEKGDIPEGYSVSREKKERFSLILESASTNQTSMYLCASSLRAVETQYFGPGTRLLVL.

The J gene is TRBJ1-5, the V gene TRBV28, with 7 bases identical to TRBD1. Unmatched junction bases numbered 19, after V lost 5 bases and J lost 0 bases. Germline assignment: CDR1 MDHEN and CDR2 SYDVKM. The CDR3 spans 20 residues. The CDR3 reads CASSPIYGGQPANSNQPQHF. The DNA for the CDR3 is TGTGCCAGCAGTCCCATTTATGGGGGACAGCCCGCTAATAGCAATCAGCCCCAGCATTTT.

CDR3 region: CASRPRQLASSYEQYF. CDR3 sequence (DNA): TGTGCCAGCAGGCCCCGACAGCTTGCTAGCTCCTACGAGCAGTACTTC. The rearrangement joins TRBV27 to TRBJ2-7, with D possibly TRBD1 on 5 matching bases. This CDR3 is 16 amino acids long. V lost 6 bases and J 0 bases, leaving 18 bases between the germline ends. In germline, CDR1 is MNHEY, CDR2 SMNVEV (reference sequence).

For this clone: The same CDR3 is also encoded by other DNA sequences in this sample. The chain couples TRBV29-1 to TRBJ1-1, with 10 bases that match TRBD1. CDR3 length: 14 residues. The junction had 1 base not matched to a gene; V was cut back by 3 bases and J by 0 bases. Germline CDR1 is SQVTM and CDR2 is ANQGSEA. The CDR3: CSVEDRGMNTEAFF. CDR3 nucleotides: TGCAGCGTTGAGGACAGGGGGATGAACACTGAAGCTTTCTTT.

The rearrangement links TRBV5-1 to TRBJ1-5; 8 nucleotides match TRBD1. CDR1 is SGHRS and CDR2 is YFSETQ in the germline V gene. The junction had 3 bases not matched to a gene; V was cut back by 4 bases and J by 6 bases. The CDR3 extends over 13 amino acids. This chain's CDR3 is CASSIGQGQPQHF. CDR3 nucleotides: TGCGCCAGCAGCATAGGACAGGGTCAGCCCCAGCATTTT.

About this clone itself: Other DNA sequences in the sample encode the same CDR3. The V call is TRBV6-1, the J call TRBJ2-7; D is perhaps TRBD1 (5 bases). V shed 6 bases and J shed 3 bases, with 9 bases lying between them. Germline V gene sequence: CDR1 MNHNS, CDR2 SASEGT. CDR3 length: 12 residues. CDR3 amino acids: CASSVTVYEQYF. CDR3 nucleotides: TGTGCCAGCAGCGTGACAGTCTACGAGCAGTACTTC.

The genes are TRBV4-1 and TRBJ2-1; 7 bases align to TRBD2. J lost 2 bases, V lost 4 bases, and 5 bases had no gene match. The germline gives CDR1 MGHRA, CDR2 YSYEKL. The CDR3 contains 15 residues. CDR3 nucleotide sequence: TGCGCCAGCAGCCTGACTAGCAGAGCCTACAATGAGCAGTTCTTC. It yields the protein CASSLTSRAYNEQFF.

The chain employs TRBV7-9 and TRBJ2-1; a possible D gene is TRBD2 (6 bases). The CDR3 runs to 16 residues. The germline gives CDR1 SEHNR, CDR2 FQNEAQ (reference sequence). V was clipped by 3 bases and J by 0 bases, with 12 bases between them. The CDR3 nucleotides are TGTGCCAGCAGCTTTATGGGACTCTTCTCCTACAATGAGCAGTTCTTC. Protein product: CASSFMGLFSYNEQFF.

The chain couples TRBV10-3 to TRBJ2-1; weak D call: TRBD1 (6 bases). V lost 0 bases, J lost 3 bases, and 15 bases lay in between. The CDR3 totals 17 residues. CDR1 and CDR2 (germline): ENHRY, SYGVKD. The CDR3 DNA reads TGTGCCATCAGTGAGTCTAAGGGGACACTTGACTACAATGAGCAGTTCTTC. This codes for CAISESKGTLDYNEQFF.

This chain uses TRBV28 with TRBJ1-2, with D uncertain. The CDR3 has 13 residues. Germline lookup yields CDR1 MDHEN and CDR2 SYDVKM. The V end lost 7 bases, the J end lost 0 bases, and 9 bases lay between the germline ends. The CDR3 DNA reads TGTGCCAGCAATCAGGACTCTAACTATGGCTACACCTTC. It encodes CASNQDSNYGYTF.

This clone appeared many times. The chain employs TRBV27 and TRBJ1-2; D is unresolved. Germline CDR1 reads MNHEY; CDR2 reads SMNVEV (reference sequence). This CDR3 comprises 13 residues. Trimming took off 2 bases at V and 2 bases at J, with 6 bases between the two ends. The CDR3: CASSLASNYGYTF. The CDR3 DNA is TGTGCCAGCAGTTTAGCCTCCAACTATGGCTACACCTTC.

V and J are TRBV28 and TRBJ2-1, with 7 bases that match TRBD1. Germline V gene data show CDR1 as MDHEN and CDR2 as SYDVKM. The J segment lost 13 bases and the V segment lost 5 bases, leaving 8 bases of the junction unmatched. This CDR3 comprises 12 residues. The CDR3 spells CASSPGTENQFF. In DNA form, the CDR3 reads TGTGCCAGCAGTCCCGGGACAGAAAACCAGTTCTTC.

The V gene is TRBV28, the J gene TRBJ2-3, with D unresolved. The CDR3 has 17 amino acids. Trimming removed 6 bases at V and 2 bases at J, with 21 bases between. Germline assignment: CDR1 MDHEN and CDR2 SYDVKM. The CDR3 DNA reads as TGTGCCAGCAGCCTGACCCCAGGCTCGGGTTTCACAGATACGCAGTATTTT. It specifies CASSLTPGSGFTDTQYF.

J is TRBJ1-4 and V is TRBV7-3; 10 nucleotides agree with TRBD1. Germline CDR1 reads SGHTA; CDR2 reads FQGTGA. The CDR3 runs 14 residues. Trimming cost V 6 bases and J 7 bases; bases outside gene matches: 5. The CDR3 bases are TGTGCCAGCAGTCGGACAGGGGGTGGTGAAAAACTGTTTTTT. It is translated as CASSRTGGGEKLFF.

The chain is built from TRBV5-6 and TRBJ1-2, with 7 bases that match TRBD1. Trimming took 4 bases from V and 0 from J; bases not matched to a gene: 15. The CDR3 runs 18 residues. Germline CDR1 is SGHDT and CDR2 is YYEEEE. CDR3 nucleotides: TGTGCCAGCAGCCCTACAAGCGACAGGGCCCTAGCTAACTATGGCTACACCTTC. Translation gives CASSPTSDRALANYGYTF.

This rearrangement joins TRBV5-8 to TRBJ1-2, with a tentative D call TRBD1 (5 bases). CDR3 size: 14 residues. Germline V CDR1 and CDR2: SGHTS, YDEGEE. The V gene lost 4 bases and the J gene lost 8 bases, with 18 bases spanning the gap. The CDR3 DNA reads as TGTGCCAGCAGCCCCCTTGGGGCTACGAGGGGCTACACCTTC. It is translated as CASSPLGATRGYTF. Using reference TRBV5-8 and TRBJ1-2 for the parts outside the CDR3, the full variable domain is EAGVTQSPTHLIKTRGQQATLRCSPISGHTSVYWYQQALGLGLQFLLWYDEGEERNRGNFPPRFSGRQFPNYSSELNVNALELEDSALYLCASSPLGATRGYTFGSGTRLTVV.

On this clone: This sample includes further DNA sequences coding for the same CDR3. This chain uses TRBV6-5 with TRBJ2-3, with TRBD1 matching over 10 bases. The junction had 3 bases not matched to a gene; V was cut back by 9 bases and J by 3 bases. The CDR3 is 13 residues long. Germline-derived CDR1 and CDR2 are MNHEY and SVGAGI. The DNA of the CDR3 is TGTGCCAGTCGGACAGGGGGGACAGATACGCAGTATTTT. Amino acid sequence: CASRTGGTDTQYF.

J is TRBJ2-1 and V is TRBV6-5; D is unclear. Trimming took off 0 bases at V and 6 bases at J, with 12 bases between the two ends. The germline V gene has CDR1 MNHEY and CDR2 SVGAGI. The CDR3 has 15 residues. CDR3 sequence: CASSYSATGGNEQFF. For the CDR3, the DNA is TGTGCCAGCAGTTACTCGGCTACGGGCGGCAATGAGCAGTTCTTC.

The chain has TRBV15 and TRBJ2-1; no clear D. Germline loops: CDR1 LNHNV, CDR2 YYDKDF (reference sequence). The length of the CDR3 is 14 residues. The V and J ends lost 1 base and 5 bases respectively, with 9 bases between them. The CDR3 sequence is CATSRVQLDNEQFF. DNA for the CDR3: TGTGCCACCAGCAGAGTTCAACTGGACAATGAGCAGTTCTTC.

The chain couples TRBV7-2 to TRBJ1-2, with D tentatively TRBD1 (6 bases). The CDR3 runs to 16 residues. Germline V gives CDR1 SGHTA, CDR2 FQGNSA. The ends were cut back, 5 bases at V and 2 bases at J, with 18 bases in the middle. For the CDR3, the DNA is TGTGCCAGCAGCCCCCCAGATGGGGGGGGCAACTATGGCTACACCTTC. This codes for CASSPPDGGGNYGYTF.

This clone turned up a few times. The rearrangement uses TRBV4-1 and TRBJ1-2; 8 positions agree with TRBD1. Looked up from germline, CDR1 is MGHRA and CDR2 is YSYEKL. The CDR3 runs 16 residues. V lost 4 bases to trimming and J lost 6 bases; unmatched junction nucleotides: 13. CDR3 residues: CASSPPDRDGSDGYTF. DNA of the CDR3: TGCGCCAGCAGCCCCCCGGACAGGGATGGCAGTGATGGCTACACCTTC.

This rearrangement joins TRBV30 to TRBJ1-2; D gene uncertain. Germline V gene lookup returns CDR1 GTSNPN and CDR2 SVGIG (reference sequence). This CDR3 contains 12 residues. V was cut by 2 bases and J by 8 bases, with 12 bases left in between. CDR3 in DNA: TGTGCCTGGAGTAGCGCAGGTTTGGGCTACACCTTC. Protein sequence: CAWSSAGLGYTF. The full variable domain, its missing parts supplied by reference TRBV30 and TRBJ1-2, is SQTIHQWPATLVQPVGSPLSLECTVEGTSNPNLYWYRQAAGRGLQLLFYSVGIGQISSEVPQNLSASRPQDRQFILSSKKLLLSDSGFYLCAWSSAGLGYTFGSGTRLTVV.